This TCR beta chain was profiled in a study of cytomegalovirus exposure and HLA in healthy donors. Study-level points and caveats: Listed as cytomegalovirus-associated were over 150 TCR beta chains. In vitro testing confirmed a few CMV-associated chains as specific for CMV antigens.

Assay: immunoSEQ multiplex PCR; the TCRdb copy retains only in-frame clones and omits some. The data show 170,000 or so clones, about four fifths seen once. Separate from the approximately 670-subject first cohort was the roughly 130-subject validation cohort, to which the donors belonged. J gave up 4 bases and V 4 bases, and 13 bases lay outside the gene matches. The CDR3 has 17 amino acids. CDR1 LGHNT and CDR2 FRNRAP come from the germline V gene. Of note for this clone: The antigen is not known.

The clonotype comes from a woman between 18 and 29 years old in good health and CMV-seropositive. The sample consisted of PBMCs. The chain recombines TRBV12-5 with TRBJ2-5, with TRBD1 matching over 9 bases. The DNA for the CDR3 is TGTGCTAGTGGTTCCTTACAGGGGGCGCCGGGTGGAGAGACCCAGTACTTC. Translation: CASGSLQGAPGGETQYF.